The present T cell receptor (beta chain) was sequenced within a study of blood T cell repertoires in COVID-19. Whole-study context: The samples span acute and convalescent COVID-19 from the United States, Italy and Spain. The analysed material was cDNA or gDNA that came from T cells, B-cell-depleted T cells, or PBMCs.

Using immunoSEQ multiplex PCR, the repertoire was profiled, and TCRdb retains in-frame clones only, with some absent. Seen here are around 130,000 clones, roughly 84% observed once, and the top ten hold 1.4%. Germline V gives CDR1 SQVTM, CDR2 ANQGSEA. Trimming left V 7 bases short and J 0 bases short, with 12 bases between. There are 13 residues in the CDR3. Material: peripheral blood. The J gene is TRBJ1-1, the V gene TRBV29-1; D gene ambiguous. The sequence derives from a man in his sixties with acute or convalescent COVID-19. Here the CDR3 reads CSGVKLMNTEAFF. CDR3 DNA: TGCAGCGGCGTGAAACTCATGAACACTGAAGCTTTCTTT.